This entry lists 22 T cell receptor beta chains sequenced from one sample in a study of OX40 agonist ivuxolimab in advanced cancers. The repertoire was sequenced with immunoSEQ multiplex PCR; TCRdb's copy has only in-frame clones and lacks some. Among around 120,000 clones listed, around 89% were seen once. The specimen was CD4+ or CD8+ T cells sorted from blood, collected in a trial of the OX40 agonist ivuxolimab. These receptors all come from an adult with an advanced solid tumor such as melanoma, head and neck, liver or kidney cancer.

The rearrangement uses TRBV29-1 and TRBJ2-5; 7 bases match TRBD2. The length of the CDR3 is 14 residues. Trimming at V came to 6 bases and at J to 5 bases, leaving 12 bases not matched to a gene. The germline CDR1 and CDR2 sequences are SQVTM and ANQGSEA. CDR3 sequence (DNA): TGCAGCGTCGCACCTAGCGGCCAGAAGGAGACCCAGTACTTC. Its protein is CSVAPSGQKETQYF.

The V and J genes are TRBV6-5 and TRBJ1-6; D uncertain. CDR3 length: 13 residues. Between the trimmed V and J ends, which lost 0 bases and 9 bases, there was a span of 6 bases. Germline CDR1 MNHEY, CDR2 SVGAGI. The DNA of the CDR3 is TGTGCCAGCAGTTACTCGCGGGGTTCACCCCTCCACTTT. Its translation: CASSYSRGSPLHF.

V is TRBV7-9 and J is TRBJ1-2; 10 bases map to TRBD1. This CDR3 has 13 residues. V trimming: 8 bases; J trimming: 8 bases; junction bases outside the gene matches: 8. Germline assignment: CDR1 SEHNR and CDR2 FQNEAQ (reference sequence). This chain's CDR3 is CASGDRGLKGYTF. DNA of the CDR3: TGTGCCAGCGGCGACAGGGGGCTAAAAGGCTACACCTTC.

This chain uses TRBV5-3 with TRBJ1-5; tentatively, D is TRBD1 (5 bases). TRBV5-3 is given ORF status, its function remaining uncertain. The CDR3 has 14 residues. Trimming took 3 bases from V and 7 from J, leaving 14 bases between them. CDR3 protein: CARSCREGVQPQHF. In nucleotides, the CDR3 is TGTGCCAGAAGCTGCAGGGAAGGAGTCCAGCCCCAGCATTTT.

CDR3 nucleotide sequence: TGCGCCAGCGAGAAACAGGTGAACACCGGGGAGCTGTTTTTT. This codes for CASEKQVNTGELFF. This chain connects TRBV4-1 to TRBJ2-2, with D tentatively TRBD1 (5 bases). The CDR3 extends over 14 amino acids. Trimming removed 8 bases from V and 1 base from J, with 11 bases in between. The germline CDR1 and CDR2 sequences are MGHRA and YSYEKL.

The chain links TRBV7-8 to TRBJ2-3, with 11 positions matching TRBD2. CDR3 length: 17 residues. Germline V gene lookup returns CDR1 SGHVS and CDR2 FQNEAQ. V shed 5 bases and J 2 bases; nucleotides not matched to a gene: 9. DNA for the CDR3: TGTGCCAGCAGCCATTTATTGACTAGCGGGGACACAGATACGCAGTATTTT. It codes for CASSHLLTSGDTDTQYF. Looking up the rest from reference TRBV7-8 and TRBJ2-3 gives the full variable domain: GAGVSQSPRYKVAKRGQDVALRCDPISGHVSLFWYQQALGQGPEFLTYFQNEAQLDKSGLPSDRFFAERPEGSVSTLKIQRTQQEDSAVYLCASSHLLTSGDTDTQYFGPGTRLTVL.

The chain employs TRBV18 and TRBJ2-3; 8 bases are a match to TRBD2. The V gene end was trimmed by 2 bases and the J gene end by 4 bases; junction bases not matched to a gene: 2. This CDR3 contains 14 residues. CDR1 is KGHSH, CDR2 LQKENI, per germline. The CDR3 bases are TGTGCCAGCTCACCAACTAGCGGTGCAGATACGCAGTATTTT. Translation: CASSPTSGADTQYF.

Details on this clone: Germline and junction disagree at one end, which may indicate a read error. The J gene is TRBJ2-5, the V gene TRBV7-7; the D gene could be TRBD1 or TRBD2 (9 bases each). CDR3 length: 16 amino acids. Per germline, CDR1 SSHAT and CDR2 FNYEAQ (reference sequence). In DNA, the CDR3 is TGTGCTAGCAGCGGGGGGACAGGGTTCTCCCAAGAGACCCAGTACTTC. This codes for CASSGGTGFSQETQYF.

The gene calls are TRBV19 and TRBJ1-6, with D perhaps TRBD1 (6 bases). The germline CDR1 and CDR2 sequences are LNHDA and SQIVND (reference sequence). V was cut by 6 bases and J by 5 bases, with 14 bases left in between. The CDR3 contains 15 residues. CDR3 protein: CASRSQGYDNSPLHF. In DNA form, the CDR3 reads TGTGCCAGTAGGTCACAGGGATACGATAATTCACCCCTCCACTTT.

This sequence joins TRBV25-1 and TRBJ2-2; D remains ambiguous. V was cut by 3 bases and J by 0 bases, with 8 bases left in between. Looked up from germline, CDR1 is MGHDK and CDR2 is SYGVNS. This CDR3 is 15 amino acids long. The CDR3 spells CASSDRTANTGELFF. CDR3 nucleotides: TGTGCCAGCAGTGATCGGACGGCGAACACCGGGGAGCTGTTTTTT.

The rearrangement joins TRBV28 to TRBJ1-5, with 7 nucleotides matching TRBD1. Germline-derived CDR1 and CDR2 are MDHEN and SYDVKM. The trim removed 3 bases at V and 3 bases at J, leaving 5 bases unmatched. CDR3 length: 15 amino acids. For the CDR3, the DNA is TGTGCCAGCAGTTTTGACAGGGAGGTCAATCAGCCCCAGCATTTT. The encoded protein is CASSFDREVNQPQHF.

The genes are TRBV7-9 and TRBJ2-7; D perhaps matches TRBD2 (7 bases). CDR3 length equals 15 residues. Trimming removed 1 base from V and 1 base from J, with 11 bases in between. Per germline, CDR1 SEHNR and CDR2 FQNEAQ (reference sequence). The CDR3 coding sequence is TGTGCCAGCAGCTTAGACGGGGGGCAGTCCTACGAGCAGTACTTC. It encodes CASSLDGGQSYEQYF.

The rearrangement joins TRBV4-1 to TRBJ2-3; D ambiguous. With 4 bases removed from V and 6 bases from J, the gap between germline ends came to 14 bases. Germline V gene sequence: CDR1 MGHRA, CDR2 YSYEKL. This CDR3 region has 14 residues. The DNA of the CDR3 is TGCGCCAGCAGCCCCGGCGGCGTGCCGGATACGCAGTATTTT. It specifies CASSPGGVPDTQYF.

The CDR3 DNA reads as TGCAGCGTTGAGGACACCTACACAGATACGCAGTATTTT. Its translation is CSVEDTYTDTQYF. The chain recombines TRBV29-1 with TRBJ2-3; D is possibly TRBD1 (5 bases). Trimming cost V 3 bases and J 2 bases, with 9 bases left between them. The CDR3 length is 13 residues. Germline CDR1 is SQVTM and CDR2 is ANQGSEA.

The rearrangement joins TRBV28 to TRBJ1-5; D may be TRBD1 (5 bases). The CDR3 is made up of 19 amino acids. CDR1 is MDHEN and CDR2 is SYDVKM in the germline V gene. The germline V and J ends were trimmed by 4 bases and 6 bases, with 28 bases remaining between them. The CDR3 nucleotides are TGTGCCAGCAGTTCTCCTGGGTTCTCGAGCAGGGATCATAGTCAGCCCCAGCATTTT. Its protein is CASSSPGFSSRDHSQPQHF.

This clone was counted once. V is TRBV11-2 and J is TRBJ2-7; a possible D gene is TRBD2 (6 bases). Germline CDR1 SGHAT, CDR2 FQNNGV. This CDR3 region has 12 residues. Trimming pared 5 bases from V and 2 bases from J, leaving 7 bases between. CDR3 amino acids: CASSRGTYEQYF. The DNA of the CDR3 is TGTGCCAGCAGCCGGGGGACCTACGAGCAGTACTTC.

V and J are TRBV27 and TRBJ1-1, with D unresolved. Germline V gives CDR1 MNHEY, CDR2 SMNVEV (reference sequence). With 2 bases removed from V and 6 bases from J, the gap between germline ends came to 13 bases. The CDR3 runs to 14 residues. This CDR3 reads CASSLRRFVAEAFF. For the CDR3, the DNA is TGTGCCAGCAGTTTACGACGGTTTGTGGCTGAAGCTTTCTTT.

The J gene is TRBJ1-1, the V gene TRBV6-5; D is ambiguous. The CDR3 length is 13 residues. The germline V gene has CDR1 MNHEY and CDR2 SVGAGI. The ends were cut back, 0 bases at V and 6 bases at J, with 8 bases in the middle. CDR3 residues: CASSYSTPPEAFF. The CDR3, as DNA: TGTGCCAGCAGTTACTCAACGCCCCCTGAAGCTTTCTTT.

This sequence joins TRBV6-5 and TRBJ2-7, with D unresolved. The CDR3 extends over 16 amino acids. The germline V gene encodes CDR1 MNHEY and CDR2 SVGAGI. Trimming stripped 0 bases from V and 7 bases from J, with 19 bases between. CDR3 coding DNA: TGTGCCAGCAGTTACTCGAGTAACCGGGTCCTGGAGGAGCAGTACTTC. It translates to CASSYSSNRVLEEQYF.

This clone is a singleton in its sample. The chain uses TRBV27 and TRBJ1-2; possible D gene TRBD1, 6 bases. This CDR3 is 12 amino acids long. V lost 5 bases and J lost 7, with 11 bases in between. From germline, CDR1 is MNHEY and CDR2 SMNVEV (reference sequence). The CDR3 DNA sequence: TGTGCCAGCAGTACCACAGGGTCTGGCTACACCTTC. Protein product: CASSTTGSGYTF.

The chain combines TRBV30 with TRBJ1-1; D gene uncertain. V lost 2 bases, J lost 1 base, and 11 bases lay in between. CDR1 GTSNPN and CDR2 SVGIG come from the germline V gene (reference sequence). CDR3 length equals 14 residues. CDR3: CAWSNGPTNTEAFF. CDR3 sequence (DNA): TGTGCCTGGAGTAACGGCCCGACGAACACTGAAGCTTTCTTT.

CDR3 residues: CASSARRVLAGGDGGELFF. CDR3 DNA sequence: TGTGCCAGCAGTGCCCGCCGAGTCCTAGCGGGGGGGGACGGCGGGGAGCTGTTTTTT. The chain recombines TRBV6-1 with TRBJ2-2; TRBD2 aligns across 12 bases. V was pared by 4 bases and J by 7 bases, with 16 bases of the junction left unmatched. The CDR3 spans 19 residues. Looked up from germline, CDR1 is MNHNS and CDR2 is SASEGT.